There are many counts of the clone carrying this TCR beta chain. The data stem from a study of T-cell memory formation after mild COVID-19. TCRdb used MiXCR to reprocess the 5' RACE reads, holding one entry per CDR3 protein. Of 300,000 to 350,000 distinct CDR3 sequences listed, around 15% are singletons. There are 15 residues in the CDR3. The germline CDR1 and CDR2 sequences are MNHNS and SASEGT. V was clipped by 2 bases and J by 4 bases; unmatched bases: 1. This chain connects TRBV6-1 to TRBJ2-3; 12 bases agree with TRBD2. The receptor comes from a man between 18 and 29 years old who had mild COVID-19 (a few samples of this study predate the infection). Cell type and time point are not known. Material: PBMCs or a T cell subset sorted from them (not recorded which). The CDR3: CASSELAGGPDTQYF. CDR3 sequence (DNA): TGTGCCAGCAGTGAACTAGCGGGGGGGCCAGATACGCAGTATTTT.